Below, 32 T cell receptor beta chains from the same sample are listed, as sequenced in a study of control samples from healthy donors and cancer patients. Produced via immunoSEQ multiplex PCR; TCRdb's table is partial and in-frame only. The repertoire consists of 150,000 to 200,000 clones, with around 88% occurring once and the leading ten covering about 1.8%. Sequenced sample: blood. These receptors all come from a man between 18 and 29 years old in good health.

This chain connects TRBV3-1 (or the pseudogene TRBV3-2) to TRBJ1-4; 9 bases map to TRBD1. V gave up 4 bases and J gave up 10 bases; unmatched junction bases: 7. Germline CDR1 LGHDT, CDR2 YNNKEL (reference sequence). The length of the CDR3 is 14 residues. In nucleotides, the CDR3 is TGTGCCAGCAGCCTACAGGGGGCTCTTGGAAAACTGTTTTTT. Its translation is CASSLQGALGKLFF.

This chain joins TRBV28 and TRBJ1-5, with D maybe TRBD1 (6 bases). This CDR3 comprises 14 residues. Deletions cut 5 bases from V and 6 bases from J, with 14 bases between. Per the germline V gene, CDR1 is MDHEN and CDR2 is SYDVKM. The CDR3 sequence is CASSGTRGGQPQHF. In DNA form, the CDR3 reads TGTGCCAGCAGTGGGACACGGGGGGGTCAGCCCCAGCATTTT.

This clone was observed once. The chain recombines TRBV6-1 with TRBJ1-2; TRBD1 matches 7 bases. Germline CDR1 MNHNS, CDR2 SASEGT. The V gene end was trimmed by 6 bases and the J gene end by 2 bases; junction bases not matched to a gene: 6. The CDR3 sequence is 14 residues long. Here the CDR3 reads CASRAGTENYGYTF. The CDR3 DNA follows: TGTGCCAGCAGAGCAGGGACAGAAAACTATGGCTACACCTTC.

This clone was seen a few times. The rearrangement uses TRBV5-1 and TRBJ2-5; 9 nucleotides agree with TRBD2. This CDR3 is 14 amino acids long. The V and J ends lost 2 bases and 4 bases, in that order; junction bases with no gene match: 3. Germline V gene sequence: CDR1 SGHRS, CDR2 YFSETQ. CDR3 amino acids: CASSFPGLAETQYF. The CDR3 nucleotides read TGCGCCAGCAGCTTCCCGGGACTAGCAGAGACCCAGTACTTC.

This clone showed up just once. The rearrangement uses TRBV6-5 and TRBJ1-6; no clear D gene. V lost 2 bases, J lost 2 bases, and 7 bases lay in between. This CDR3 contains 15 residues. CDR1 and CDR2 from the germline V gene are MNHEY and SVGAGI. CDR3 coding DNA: TGTGCCAGCAGTTACGGGCCAACCTATAATTCACCCCTCCACTTT. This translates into CASSYGPTYNSPLHF.

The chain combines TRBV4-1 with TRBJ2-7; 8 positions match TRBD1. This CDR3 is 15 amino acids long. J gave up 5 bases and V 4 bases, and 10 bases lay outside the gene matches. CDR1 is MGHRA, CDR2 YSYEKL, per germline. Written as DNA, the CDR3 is TGCGCCAGCAGCCGGAAGACAGGGGCGATCGACGAGCAGTACTTC. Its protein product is CASSRKTGAIDEQYF.

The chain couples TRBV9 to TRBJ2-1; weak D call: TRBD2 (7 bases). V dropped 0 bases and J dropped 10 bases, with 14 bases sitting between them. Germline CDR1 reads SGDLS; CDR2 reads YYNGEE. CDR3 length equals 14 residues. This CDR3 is CASSVGGGAGEQFF. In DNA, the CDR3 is TGTGCCAGCAGCGTAGGAGGGGGGGCTGGAGAGCAGTTCTTC.

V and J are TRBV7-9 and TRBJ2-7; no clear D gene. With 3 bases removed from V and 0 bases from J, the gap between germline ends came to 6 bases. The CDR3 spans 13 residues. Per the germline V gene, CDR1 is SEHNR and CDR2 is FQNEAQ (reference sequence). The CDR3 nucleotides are TGTGCCAGCAGCTTCCCCCTCTCCTACGAGCAGTACTTC. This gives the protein CASSFPLSYEQYF.

CDR3 DNA: TGTGCCAGCTCACCAGGCGGGGACCAAGAGACCCAGTACTTC. Translated: CASSPGGDQETQYF. The J gene is TRBJ2-5, the V gene TRBV18, with a possible D match to TRBD2 (6 bases). CDR1 is KGHSH and CDR2 is LQKENI in the germline V gene. V was trimmed by 2 bases and J by 0 bases, leaving 7 bases between them. The CDR3 has 14 residues. The complete variable domain, with remaining parts taken from reference TRBV18 and TRBJ2-5, reads NAGVMQNPRHLVRRRGQEARLRCSPMKGHSHVYWYRQLPEEGLKFMVYLQKENIIDESGMPKERFSAEFPKEGPSILRIQQVVRGDSAAYFCASSPGGDQETQYFGPGTRLLVL.

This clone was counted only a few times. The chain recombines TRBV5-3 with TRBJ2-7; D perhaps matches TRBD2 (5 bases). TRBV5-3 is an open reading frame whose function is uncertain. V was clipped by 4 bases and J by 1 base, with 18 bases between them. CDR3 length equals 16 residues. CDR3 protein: CARSPHEGRISYEQYF. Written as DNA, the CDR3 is TGTGCCAGAAGCCCTCATGAGGGAAGAATTTCCTACGAGCAGTACTTC.

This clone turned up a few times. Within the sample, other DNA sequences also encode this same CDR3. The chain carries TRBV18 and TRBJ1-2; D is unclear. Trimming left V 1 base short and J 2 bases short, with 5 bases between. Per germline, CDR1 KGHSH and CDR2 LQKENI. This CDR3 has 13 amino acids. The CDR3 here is CASSPQENYGYTF. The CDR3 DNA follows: TGTGCCAGCTCACCACAGGAGAACTATGGCTACACCTTC.

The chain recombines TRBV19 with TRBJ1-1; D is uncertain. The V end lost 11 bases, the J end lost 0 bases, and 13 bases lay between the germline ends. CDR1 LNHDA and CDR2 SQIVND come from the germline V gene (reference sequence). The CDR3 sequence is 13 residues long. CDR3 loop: CAVGGTLNTEAFF. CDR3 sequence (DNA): TGTGCCGTAGGTGGCACCTTGAACACTGAAGCTTTCTTT.

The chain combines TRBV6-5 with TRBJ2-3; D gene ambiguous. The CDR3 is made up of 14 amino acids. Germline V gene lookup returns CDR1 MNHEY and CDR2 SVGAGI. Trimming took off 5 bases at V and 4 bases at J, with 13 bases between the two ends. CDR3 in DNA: TGTGCCAGCAGTAGAGACTTTCCTCCAGATACGCAGTATTTT. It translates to CASSRDFPPDTQYF.

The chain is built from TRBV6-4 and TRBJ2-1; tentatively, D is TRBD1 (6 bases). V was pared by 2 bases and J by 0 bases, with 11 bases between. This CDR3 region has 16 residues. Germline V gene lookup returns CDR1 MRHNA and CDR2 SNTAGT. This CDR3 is CASSDAGTSSYNEQFF. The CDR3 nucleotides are TGTGCCAGCAGTGACGCAGGGACAAGCTCCTACAATGAGCAGTTCTTC.

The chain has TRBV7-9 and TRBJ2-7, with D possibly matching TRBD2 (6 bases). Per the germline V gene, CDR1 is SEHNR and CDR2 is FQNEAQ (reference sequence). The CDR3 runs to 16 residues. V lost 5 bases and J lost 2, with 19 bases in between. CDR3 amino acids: CASSPSWGVSAYEQYF. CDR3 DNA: TGTGCCAGCAGCCCATCGTGGGGGGTGAGCGCCTACGAGCAGTACTTC.

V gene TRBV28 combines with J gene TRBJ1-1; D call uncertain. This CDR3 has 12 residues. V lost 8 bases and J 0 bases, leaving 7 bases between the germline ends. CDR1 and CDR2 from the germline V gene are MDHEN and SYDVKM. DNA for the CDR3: TGTGCCAGCTACGATATGAACACTGAAGCTTTCTTT. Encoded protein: CASYDMNTEAFF.

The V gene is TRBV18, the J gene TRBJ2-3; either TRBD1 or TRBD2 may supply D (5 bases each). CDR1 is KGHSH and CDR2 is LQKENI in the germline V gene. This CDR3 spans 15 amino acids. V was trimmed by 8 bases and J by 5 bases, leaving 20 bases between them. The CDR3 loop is CASRDSHSGGDTQYF. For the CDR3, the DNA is TGTGCCAGCCGTGACAGCCACTCTGGGGGAGATACGCAGTATTTT.

CDR3 loop: CASSSLGRETQYF. For the CDR3, the DNA is TGTGCCAGCAGTTCTTTGGGCCGTGAGACCCAGTACTTC. The chain employs TRBV27 and TRBJ2-5; D remains ambiguous. The germline V gene has CDR1 MNHEY and CDR2 SMNVEV (reference sequence). The ends were cut back, 4 bases at V and 5 bases at J, with 11 bases in the middle. The CDR3 has 13 amino acids.

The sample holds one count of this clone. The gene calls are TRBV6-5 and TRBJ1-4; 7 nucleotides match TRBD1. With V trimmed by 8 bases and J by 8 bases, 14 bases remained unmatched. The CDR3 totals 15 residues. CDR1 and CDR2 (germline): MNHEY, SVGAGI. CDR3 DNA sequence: TGTGCCAGCTTCGATCAGGGGGAAATAAGGGAAAAACTGTTTTTT. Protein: CASFDQGEIREKLFF.

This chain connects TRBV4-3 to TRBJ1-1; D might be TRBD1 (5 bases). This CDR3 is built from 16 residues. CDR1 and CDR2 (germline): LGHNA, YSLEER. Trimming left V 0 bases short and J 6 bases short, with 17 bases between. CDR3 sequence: CASSQEWAQGRSEAFF. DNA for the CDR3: TGCGCCAGCAGCCAAGAGTGGGCGCAGGGTCGCTCTGAAGCTTTCTTT.

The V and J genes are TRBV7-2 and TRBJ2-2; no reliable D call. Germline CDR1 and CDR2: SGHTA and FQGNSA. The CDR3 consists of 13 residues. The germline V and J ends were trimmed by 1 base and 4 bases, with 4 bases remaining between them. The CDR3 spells CASSLVTTGELFF. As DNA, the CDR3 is TGTGCCAGCAGCTTAGTGACCACCGGGGAGCTGTTTTTT.

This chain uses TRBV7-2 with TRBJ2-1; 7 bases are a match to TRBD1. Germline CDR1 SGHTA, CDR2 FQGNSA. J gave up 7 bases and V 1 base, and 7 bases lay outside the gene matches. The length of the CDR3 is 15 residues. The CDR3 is CASSLGVGGRNEQFF. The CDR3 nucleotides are TGTGCCAGCAGCTTAGGCGTAGGGGGCAGGAATGAGCAGTTCTTC.

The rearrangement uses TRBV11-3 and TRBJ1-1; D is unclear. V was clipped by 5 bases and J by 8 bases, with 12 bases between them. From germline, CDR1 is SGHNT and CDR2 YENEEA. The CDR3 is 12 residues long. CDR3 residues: CASSHTGQEAFF. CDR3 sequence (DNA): TGTGCCAGCAGCCATACTGGTCAGGAAGCTTTCTTT.

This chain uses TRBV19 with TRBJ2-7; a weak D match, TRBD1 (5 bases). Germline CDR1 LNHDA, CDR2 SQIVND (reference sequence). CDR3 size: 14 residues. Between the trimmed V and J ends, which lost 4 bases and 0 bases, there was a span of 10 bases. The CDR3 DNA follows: TGTGCCAGTAGTAAGACAGCCACCTCCTACGAGCAGTACTTC. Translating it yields CASSKTATSYEQYF.

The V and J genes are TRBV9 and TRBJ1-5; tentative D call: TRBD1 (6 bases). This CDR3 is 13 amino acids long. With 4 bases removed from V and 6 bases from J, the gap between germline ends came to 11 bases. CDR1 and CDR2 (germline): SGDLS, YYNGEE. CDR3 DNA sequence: TGTGCCAGCAGCCAGGGGTATGGTCAGCCCCAGCATTTT. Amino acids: CASSQGYGQPQHF.

CDR3 sequence (DNA): TGTGCCAGCAGAAACAGGGGGGCGGAGACCCAGTACTTC. It yields the protein CASRNRGAETQYF. The J gene is TRBJ2-5, the V gene TRBV28; 8 nucleotides match TRBD1. CDR3 length equals 13 residues. V was clipped by 6 bases and J by 5 bases; unmatched bases: 5. Germline values: CDR1 MDHEN, CDR2 SYDVKM. Full variable domain (outside the CDR3, taken from reference TRBV28 and TRBJ2-5): DVKVTQSSRYLVKRTGEKVFLECVQDMDHENMFWYRQDPGLGLRLIYFSYDVKMKEKGDIPEGYSVSREKKERFSLILESASTNQTSMYLCASRNRGAETQYFGPGTRLLVL.

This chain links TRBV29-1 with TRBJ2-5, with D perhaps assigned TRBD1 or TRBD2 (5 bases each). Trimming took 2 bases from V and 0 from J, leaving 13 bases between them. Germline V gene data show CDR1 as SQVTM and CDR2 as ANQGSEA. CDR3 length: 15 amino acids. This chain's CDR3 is CSVERDPNNQETQYF. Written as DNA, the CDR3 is TGCAGCGTTGAAAGGGACCCAAACAACCAAGAGACCCAGTACTTC.

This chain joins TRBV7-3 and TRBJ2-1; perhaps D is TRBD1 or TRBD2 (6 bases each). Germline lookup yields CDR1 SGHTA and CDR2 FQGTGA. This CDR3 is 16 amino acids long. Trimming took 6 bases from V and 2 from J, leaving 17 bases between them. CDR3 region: CASSPLGGPTYNEQFF. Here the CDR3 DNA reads TGTGCCAGCAGTCCTCTAGGGGGGCCCACCTACAATGAGCAGTTCTTC.

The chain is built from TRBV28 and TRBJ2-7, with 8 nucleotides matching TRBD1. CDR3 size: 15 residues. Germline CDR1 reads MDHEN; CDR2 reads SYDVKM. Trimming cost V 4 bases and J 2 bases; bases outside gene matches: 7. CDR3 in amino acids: CASSSIGQGPYEQYF. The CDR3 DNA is TGTGCCAGCAGTTCTATAGGACAGGGCCCCTACGAGCAGTACTTC.

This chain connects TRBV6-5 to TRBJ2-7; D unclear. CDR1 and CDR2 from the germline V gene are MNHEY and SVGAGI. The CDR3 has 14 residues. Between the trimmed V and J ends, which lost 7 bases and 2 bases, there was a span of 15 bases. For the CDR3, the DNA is TGTGCCAGCAAACCCGGGCCATCGACCTACGAGCAGTACTTC. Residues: CASKPGPSTYEQYF.

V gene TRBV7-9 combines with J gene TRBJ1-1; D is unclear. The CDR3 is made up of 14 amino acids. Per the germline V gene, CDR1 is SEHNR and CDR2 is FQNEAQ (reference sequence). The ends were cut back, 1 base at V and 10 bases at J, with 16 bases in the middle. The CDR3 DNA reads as TGTGCCAGCAGCTTAGACCCCCGAAAGTGGGGAGCTTTCTTT. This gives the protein CASSLDPRKWGAFF.

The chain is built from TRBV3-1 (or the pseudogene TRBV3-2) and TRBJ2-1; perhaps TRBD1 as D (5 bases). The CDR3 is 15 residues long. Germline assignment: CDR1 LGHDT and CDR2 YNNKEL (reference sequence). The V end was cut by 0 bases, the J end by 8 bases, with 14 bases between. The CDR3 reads CASSQDRRRGDEQFF. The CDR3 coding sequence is TGTGCCAGCAGCCAAGATCGGAGAAGGGGCGATGAGCAGTTCTTC.